The 3 T cell receptor beta chains in this list originate from one sample, sequenced in a study of neoadjuvant nivolumab and ipilimumab in lung cancer. Here immunoSEQ multiplex PCR was the method, and the copy in TCRdb shows in-frame clones only, minus some. The top ten hold about 8.1% of the sample, which has tens of thousands of clones, approximately 78% seen once. The sample was tumor tissue, taken after neoadjuvant nivolumab, alone or with ipilimumab, at or shortly before surgery. These receptor sequences come from an adult with non-small cell lung cancer.

The gene calls are TRBV7-8 and TRBJ1-2; tentatively, D is TRBD1 (5 bases). Germline V gives CDR1 SGHVS, CDR2 FQNEAQ. Between the trimmed V and J ends, which lost 1 base and 1 base, there was a span of 7 bases. The CDR3 runs to 14 residues. CDR3 region: CASSLGGVNYGYTF. In DNA, the CDR3 is TGTGCCAGCAGCTTAGGAGGGGTTAACTATGGCTACACCTTC.

The V gene is TRBV5-4, the J gene TRBJ2-1; tentatively, D is TRBD2 (6 bases). Germline V CDR1 and CDR2: SGHNT, YYREEE (reference sequence). CDR3 length: 12 residues. Trimming cost V 10 bases and J 7 bases, with 15 bases left between them. This CDR3 reads CAAGGVDNEQFF. The CDR3 nucleotides are TGTGCCGCCGGGGGAGTAGATAATGAGCAGTTCTTC.

This clone was counted only a few times. The chain joins TRBV5-1 to TRBJ2-5; TRBD1 agrees at 10 bases. With V trimmed by 2 bases and J by 4 bases, 5 bases remained unmatched. CDR3 length equals 15 residues. Germline loops: CDR1 SGHRS, CDR2 YFSETQ. The CDR3 nucleotides read TGCGCCAGCAGCTTACGACAGGGGGCGAGAGAGACCCAGTACTTC. Amino acids: CASSLRQGARETQYF.